This T cell receptor beta chain originates from a study of blood T cell repertoires in COVID-19. Looking at the study overall: The United States, Italy and Spain provided the acute and convalescent COVID-19 samples. Nucleic acid was either cDNA or gDNA, and it came from T cells, B-cell-depleted T cells, or PBMCs.

Some clones are missing from TCRdb's copy, which holds only in-frame ones; the method was immunoSEQ multiplex PCR. The table has some 260,000 clones, about 89% seen once. Participant-reported clinical history was the basis for cohort assignment. The receptor was isolated from a man aged 35-49 years who had recovered from COVID-19. The sequenced material came from PBMCs or T cells enriched from blood (not recorded which).

The CDR3 region is CASSQGDRTGEFEQYF. CDR3 sequence (DNA): TGTGCCAGCAGCCAAGGGGACAGGACAGGGGAGTTCGAGCAGTACTTC. This chain joins TRBV21-1 and TRBJ2-7; TRBD1 was called by the table and not checked on the DNA. TRBV21-1 counts as a pseudogene. The CDR3 spans 16 residues.